This T cell receptor beta chain was recovered during a study of technical replicates of blood from a few donors. The trim removed 1 base at V and 8 bases at J, leaving 3 bases unmatched. CDR3 size: 15 residues. Per germline, CDR1 MNHNS and CDR2 SASEGT. Clones were read by immunoSEQ multiplex PCR, and TCRdb kept only the in-frame ones, dropping some. The repertoire consists of roughly 97,000 clones, with approximately 96% occurring once and the leading ten covering approximately 0.37%. The origin of this receptor is a human donor in good health. The V and J genes are TRBV6-1 and TRBJ2-1; 12 nucleotides agree with TRBD2. The sample consisted of T cells isolated from PBMCs. CDR3 DNA sequence: TGTGCCAGCAGTGAAGGACTAGCGGGAGTTCATGAGCAGTTCTTC. It codes for CASSEGLAGVHEQFF.